The source of this T cell receptor (beta chain) is a study of shared clonotypes between healthy human individuals. Germline CDR1 MNHEY, CDR2 SVGAGI. V lost 4 bases, J lost 4 bases, and 5 bases stayed unmatched. The CDR3 contains 15 residues. The table came from immunoSEQ multiplex PCR; TCRdb's copy has only in-frame clones and leaves some out. Of about 1 million clones in the sample, around 74% were seen once. The sample taken for sequencing was memory CD4+ T cells sorted from blood. Subset: CD45RA-negative fraction. This TCR came from a man between 18 and 35 years old in good health. The chain couples TRBV6-5 to TRBJ2-7, with 12 bases aligning to TRBD2. The CDR3, as DNA: TGTGCCAGCAGTTCCGGACTAGCGGGAAAGTACGAGCAGTACTTC. Its protein product is CASSSGLAGKYEQYF.